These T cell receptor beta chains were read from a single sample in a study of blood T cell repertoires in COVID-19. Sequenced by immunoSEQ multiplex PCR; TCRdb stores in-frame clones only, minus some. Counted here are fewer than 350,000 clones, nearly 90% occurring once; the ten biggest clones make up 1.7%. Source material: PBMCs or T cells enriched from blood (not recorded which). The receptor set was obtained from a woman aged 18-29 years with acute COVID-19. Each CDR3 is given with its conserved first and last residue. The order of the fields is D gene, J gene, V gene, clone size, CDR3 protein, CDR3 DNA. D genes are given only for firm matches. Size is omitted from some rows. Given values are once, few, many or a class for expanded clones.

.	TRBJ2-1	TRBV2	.	CASTTSRGKDNNEQFF	TGTGCCAGCACAACGTCTAGGGGCAAAGATAACAATGAGCAGTTCTTC
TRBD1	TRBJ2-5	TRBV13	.	CASSRSKFRGQETQYF	TGTGCCAGCAGCCGATCGAAATTCAGGGGGCAGGAGACCCAGTACTTC
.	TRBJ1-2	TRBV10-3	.	CAISAIGGADGYTF	TGTGCCATCAGTGCCATCGGAGGGGCGGATGGCTACACCTTC
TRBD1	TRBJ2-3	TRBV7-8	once	CASSLGTGSADTQYF	TGTGCCAGCAGCTTAGGGACAGGGTCAGCAGATACGCAGTATTTT
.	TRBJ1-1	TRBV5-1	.	CASSLKSGDRTEAFF	TGCGCCAGCAGCTTGAAGTCAGGGGATAGGACTGAAGCTTTCTTT
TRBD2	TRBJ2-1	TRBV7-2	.	CASSLNPGLAYNEQFF	TGTGCCAGCAGCTTGAATCCGGGACTAGCCTACAATGAGCAGTTCTTC
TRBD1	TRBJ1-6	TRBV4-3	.	CASSQMGQEGSYNSPLHF	TGCGCCAGCAGCCAAATGGGACAGGAAGGATCCTATAATTCACCCCTCCACTTT
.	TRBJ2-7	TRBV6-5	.	CASRQGIQEYEQYF	TGTGCCAGCAGGCAGGGGATTCAGGAGTACGAGCAGTACTTC
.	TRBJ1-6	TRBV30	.	CAWSPPGSYNSPLHF	TGTGCCTGGAGTCCCCCAGGGTCCTATAATTCACCCCTCCACTTT
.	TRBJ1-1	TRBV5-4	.	CASSSTVNTEAFF	TGTGCCAGCAGCTCCACAGTGAACACTGAAGCTTTCTTT
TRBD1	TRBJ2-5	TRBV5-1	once	CASKFRDRPTSTQYF	TGCGCCAGCAAATTCCGGGACAGGCCCACCTCGACCCAGTACTTC
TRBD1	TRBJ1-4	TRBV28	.	CASSSSTGWGKLFF	TGTGCCAGCAGTTCATCGACAGGGTGGGGAAAACTGTTTTTT
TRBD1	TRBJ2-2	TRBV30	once	CAWRDPGQPNTGELFF	TGTGCCTGGAGGGATCCGGGACAGCCAAACACCGGGGAGCTGTTTTTT